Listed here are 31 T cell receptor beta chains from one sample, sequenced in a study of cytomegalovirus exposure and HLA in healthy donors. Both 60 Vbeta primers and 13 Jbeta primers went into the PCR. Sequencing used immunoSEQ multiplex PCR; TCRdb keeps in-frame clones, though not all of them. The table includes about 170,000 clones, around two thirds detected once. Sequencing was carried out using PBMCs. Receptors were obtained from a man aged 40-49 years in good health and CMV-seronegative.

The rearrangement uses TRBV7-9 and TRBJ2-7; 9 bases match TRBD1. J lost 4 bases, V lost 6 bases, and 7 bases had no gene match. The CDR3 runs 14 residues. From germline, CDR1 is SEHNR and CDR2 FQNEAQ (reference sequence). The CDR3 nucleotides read TGTGCCAGCAGTCACCGGGACAGGGATTACGAGCAGTACTTC. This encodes CASSHRDRDYEQYF.

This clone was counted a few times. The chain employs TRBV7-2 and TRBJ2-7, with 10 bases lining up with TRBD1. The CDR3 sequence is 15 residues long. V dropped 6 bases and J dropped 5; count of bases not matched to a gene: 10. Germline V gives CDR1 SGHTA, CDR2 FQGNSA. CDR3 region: CASRPPGQGNNEQYF. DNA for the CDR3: TGTGCCAGCAGGCCACCGGGACAGGGGAACAACGAGCAGTACTTC. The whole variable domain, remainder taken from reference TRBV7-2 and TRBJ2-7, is GAGVSQSPSNKVTEKGKDVELRCDPISGHTALYWYRQSLGQGLEFLIYFQGNSAPDKSGLPSDRFSAERTGGSVSTLTIQRTQQEDSAVYLCASRPPGQGNNEQYFGPGTRLTVT.

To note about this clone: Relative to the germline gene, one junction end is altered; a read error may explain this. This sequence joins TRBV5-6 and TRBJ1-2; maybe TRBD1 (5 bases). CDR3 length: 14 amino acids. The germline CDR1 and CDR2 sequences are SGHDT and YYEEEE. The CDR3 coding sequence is TGTGCCAGCAGCCTGGGGAGGGACTGGGATGGCTACCCCTTC. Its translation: CASSLGRDWDGYPF.

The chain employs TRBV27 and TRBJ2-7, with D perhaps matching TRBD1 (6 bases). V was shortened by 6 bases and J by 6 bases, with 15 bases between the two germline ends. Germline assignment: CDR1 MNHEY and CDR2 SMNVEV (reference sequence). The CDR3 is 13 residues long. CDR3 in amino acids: CASRQWGQGEQYF. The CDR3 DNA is TGTGCCAGCAGACAATGGGGGCAGGGCGAGCAGTACTTC.

The CDR3 DNA sequence: TGTGCCAGAAGCTTAGGCTCCGGCGGAACAAAAAGGGGTCTTGTGTACAATGAGCAGTTCTTC. This translates into CARSLGSGGTKRGLVYNEQFF. The rearrangement joins TRBV7-5 to TRBJ2-1; TRBD1, the table's D call, lacks a check against the DNA. TRBV7-5 is a known pseudogene. The CDR3 contains 21 residues.

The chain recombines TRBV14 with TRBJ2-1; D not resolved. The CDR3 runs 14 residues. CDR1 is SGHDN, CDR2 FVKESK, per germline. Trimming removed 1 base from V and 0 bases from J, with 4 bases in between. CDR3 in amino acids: CASSQASSYNEQFF. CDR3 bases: TGTGCCAGCAGCCAAGCCAGCTCCTACAATGAGCAGTTCTTC. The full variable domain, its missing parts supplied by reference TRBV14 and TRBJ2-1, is EAGVTQFPSHSVIEKGQTVTLRCDPISGHDNLYWYRRVMGKEIKFLLHFVKESKQDESGMPNNRFLAERTGGTYSTLKVQPAELEDSGVYFCASSQASSYNEQFFGPGTRLTVL.

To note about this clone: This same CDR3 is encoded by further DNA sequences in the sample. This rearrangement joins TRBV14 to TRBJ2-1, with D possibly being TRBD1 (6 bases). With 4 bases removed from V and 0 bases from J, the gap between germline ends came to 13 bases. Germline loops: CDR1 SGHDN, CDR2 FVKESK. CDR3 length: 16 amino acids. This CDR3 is CASSRLGGSSYNEQFF. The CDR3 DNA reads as TGTGCCAGCAGCCGATTAGGGGGATCCTCCTACAATGAGCAGTTCTTC.

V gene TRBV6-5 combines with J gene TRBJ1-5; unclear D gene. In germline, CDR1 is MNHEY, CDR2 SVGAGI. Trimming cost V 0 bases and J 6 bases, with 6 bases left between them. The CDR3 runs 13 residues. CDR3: CASSYSPSQPQHF. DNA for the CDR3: TGTGCCAGCAGTTACTCGCCGAGTCAGCCCCAGCATTTT.

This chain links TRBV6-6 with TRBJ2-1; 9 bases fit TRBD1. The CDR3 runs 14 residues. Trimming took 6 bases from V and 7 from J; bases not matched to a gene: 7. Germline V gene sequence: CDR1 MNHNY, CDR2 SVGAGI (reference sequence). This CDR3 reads CASSRQGGGNEQFF. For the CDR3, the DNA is TGTGCCAGCAGCCGACAGGGGGGCGGGAATGAGCAGTTCTTC.

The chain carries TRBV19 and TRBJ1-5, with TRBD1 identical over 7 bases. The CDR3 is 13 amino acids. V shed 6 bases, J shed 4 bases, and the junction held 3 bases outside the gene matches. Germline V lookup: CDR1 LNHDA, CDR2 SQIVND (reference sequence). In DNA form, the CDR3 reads TGTGCCAGTAGCCAGACAGGGAATCAGCCCCAGCATTTT. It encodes CASSQTGNQPQHF. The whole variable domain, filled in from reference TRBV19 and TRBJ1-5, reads DGGITQSPKYLFRKEGQNVTLSCEQNLNHDAMYWYRQDPGQGLRLIYYSQIVNDFQKGDIAEGYSVSREKKESFPLTVTSAQKNPTAFYLCASSQTGNQPQHFGDGTRLSIL.

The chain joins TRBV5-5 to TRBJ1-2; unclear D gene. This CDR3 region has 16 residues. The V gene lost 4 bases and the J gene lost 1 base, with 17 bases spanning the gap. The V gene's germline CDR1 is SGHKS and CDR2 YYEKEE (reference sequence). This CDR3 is CASSPSSQEFNYGYTF. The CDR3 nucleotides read TGTGCCAGCAGCCCCTCAAGTCAGGAATTTAACTATGGCTACACCTTC.

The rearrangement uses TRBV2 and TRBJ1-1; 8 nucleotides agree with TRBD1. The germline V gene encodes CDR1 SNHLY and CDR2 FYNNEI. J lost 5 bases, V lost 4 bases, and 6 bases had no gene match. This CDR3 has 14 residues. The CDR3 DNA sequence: TGTGCCAGCAGTGGGAGGACAGGGCGTACTGAAGCTTTCTTT. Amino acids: CASSGRTGRTEAFF.

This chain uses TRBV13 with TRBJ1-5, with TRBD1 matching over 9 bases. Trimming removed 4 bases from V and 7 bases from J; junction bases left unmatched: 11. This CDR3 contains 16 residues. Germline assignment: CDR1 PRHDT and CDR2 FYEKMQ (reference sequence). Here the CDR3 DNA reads TGTGCCAGCAGCTCCCGGGACAGGGAATCTTCCCAGCCCCAGCATTTT. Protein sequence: CASSSRDRESSQPQHF.

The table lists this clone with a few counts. In DNA, the CDR3 is TGTGCCAGCACTATGGACAGAGATTCACCCCTCCACTTT. It translates to CASTMDRDSPLHF. The chain links TRBV28 to TRBJ1-6; a weak D match, TRBD1 (6 bases). The CDR3 runs 13 residues. Trimming shortened V by 7 bases and J by 8 bases, and 12 bases separated the two germline ends. From germline, CDR1 is MDHEN and CDR2 SYDVKM.

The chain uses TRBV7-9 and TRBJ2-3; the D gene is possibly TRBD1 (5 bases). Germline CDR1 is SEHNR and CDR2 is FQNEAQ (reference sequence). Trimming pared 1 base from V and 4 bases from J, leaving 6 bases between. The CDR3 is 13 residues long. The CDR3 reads CASSLVTADTQYF. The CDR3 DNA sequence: TGTGCCAGCAGCTTAGTGACAGCAGATACGCAGTATTTT.

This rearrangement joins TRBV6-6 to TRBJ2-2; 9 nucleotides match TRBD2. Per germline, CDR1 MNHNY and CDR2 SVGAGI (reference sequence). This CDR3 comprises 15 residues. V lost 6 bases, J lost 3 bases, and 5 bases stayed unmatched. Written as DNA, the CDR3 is TGTGCCAGCAGAGGGACTAGCCTATACACCGGGGAGCTGTTTTTT. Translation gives CASRGTSLYTGELFF.

The CDR3 DNA reads TGTGCCAGCAGCTTAGCTCCAGCGGATCAATACAATGAGCAGTTCTTC. It specifies CASSLAPADQYNEQFF. The chain employs TRBV7-9 and TRBJ2-1; D may be TRBD2 (5 bases). The V end lost 0 bases, the J end lost 4 bases, and 13 bases lay between the germline ends. From germline, CDR1 is SEHNR and CDR2 FQNEAQ (reference sequence). The CDR3 length is 16 residues.

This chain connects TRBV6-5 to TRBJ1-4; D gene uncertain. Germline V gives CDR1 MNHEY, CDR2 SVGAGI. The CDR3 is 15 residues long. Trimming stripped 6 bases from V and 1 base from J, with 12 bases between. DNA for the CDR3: TGTGCCAGCAGGGCCTCCCGAGGAACTAATGAAAAACTGTTTTTT. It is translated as CASRASRGTNEKLFF.

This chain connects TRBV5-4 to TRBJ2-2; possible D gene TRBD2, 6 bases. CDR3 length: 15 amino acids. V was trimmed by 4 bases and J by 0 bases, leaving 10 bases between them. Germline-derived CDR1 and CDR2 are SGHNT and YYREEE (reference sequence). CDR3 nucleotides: TGTGCCAGCAGCCCGGAGGGACCGAACACCGGGGAGCTGTTTTTT. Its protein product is CASSPEGPNTGELFF.

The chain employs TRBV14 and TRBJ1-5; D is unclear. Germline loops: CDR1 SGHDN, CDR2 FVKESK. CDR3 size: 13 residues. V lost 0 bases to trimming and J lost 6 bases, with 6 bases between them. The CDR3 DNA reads TGTGCCAGCAGCCAAGAACTAGGTCAGCCCCAGCATTTT. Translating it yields CASSQELGQPQHF.

Here the CDR3 reads CASANPGLAPNEQFF. The CDR3 DNA reads as TGTGCCAGTGCTAATCCGGGACTAGCTCCCAATGAGCAGTTCTTC. The chain combines TRBV19 with TRBJ2-1, with 9 bases that match TRBD2. The ends lost 8 bases at V and 6 bases at J; junction bases unmatched: 11. Germline V CDR1 and CDR2: LNHDA, SQIVND (reference sequence). The CDR3 runs 15 residues.

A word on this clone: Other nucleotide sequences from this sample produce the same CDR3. The CDR3 coding sequence is TGTGCCAGTAGTAAAGCCGCGGACAGGGAGAATCAGCCCCAGCATTTT. Amino acid sequence: CASSKAADRENQPQHF. The chain employs TRBV19 and TRBJ1-5, with TRBD1 matching over 8 bases. Losses at the gene ends were 4 bases for V and 4 bases for J; bases not matched to a gene: 9. Looked up from germline, CDR1 is LNHDA and CDR2 is SQIVND (reference sequence). The CDR3 has 16 residues. Together with reference TRBV19 and TRBJ1-5, the CDR3 gives the full variable domain: DGGITQSPKYLFRKEGQNVTLSCEQNLNHDAMYWYRQDPGQGLRLIYYSQIVNDFQKGDIAEGYSVSREKKESFPLTVTSAQKNPTAFYLCASSKAADRENQPQHFGDGTRLSIL.

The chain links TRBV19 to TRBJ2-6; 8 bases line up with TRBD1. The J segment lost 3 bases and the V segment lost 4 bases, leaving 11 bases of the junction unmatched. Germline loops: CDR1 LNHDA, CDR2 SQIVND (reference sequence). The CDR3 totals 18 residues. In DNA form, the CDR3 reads TGTGCCAGTAGTACCCTCCGCGGACAGGGTTTTGGGGCCAACGTCCTGACTTTC. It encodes CASSTLRGQGFGANVLTF. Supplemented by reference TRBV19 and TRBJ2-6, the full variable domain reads DGGITQSPKYLFRKEGQNVTLSCEQNLNHDAMYWYRQDPGQGLRLIYYSQIVNDFQKGDIAEGYSVSREKKESFPLTVTSAQKNPTAFYLCASSTLRGQGFGANVLTFGAGSRLTVL.

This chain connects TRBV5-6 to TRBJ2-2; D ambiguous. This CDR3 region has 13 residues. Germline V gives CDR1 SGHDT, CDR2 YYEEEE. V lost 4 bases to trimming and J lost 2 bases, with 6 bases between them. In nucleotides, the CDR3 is TGTGCCAGCAGCCTTAGAAACACCGGGGAGCTGTTTTTT. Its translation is CASSLRNTGELFF.

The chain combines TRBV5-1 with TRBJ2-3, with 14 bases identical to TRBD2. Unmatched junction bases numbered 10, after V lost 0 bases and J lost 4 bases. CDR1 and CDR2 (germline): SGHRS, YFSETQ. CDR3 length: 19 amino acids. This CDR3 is CASSLAGLAGAGRSDTQYF. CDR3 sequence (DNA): TGCGCCAGCAGCTTGGCGGGACTAGCGGGAGCTGGTCGGTCAGATACGCAGTATTTT.

DNA of the CDR3: TGTGCCAGCAGCTTACAGGGGCCCTCACCCCTCCACTTT. Its translation: CASSLQGPSPLHF. The chain joins TRBV7-2 to TRBJ1-6; D may be TRBD1 (6 bases). The V and J ends lost 2 bases and 10 bases respectively, with 9 bases between them. This CDR3 has 13 residues. Germline-derived CDR1 and CDR2 are SGHTA and FQGNSA. Using reference TRBV7-2 and TRBJ1-6 for the parts outside the CDR3, the full variable domain is GAGVSQSPSNKVTEKGKDVELRCDPISGHTALYWYRQSLGQGLEFLIYFQGNSAPDKSGLPSDRFSAERTGGSVSTLTIQRTQQEDSAVYLCASSLQGPSPLHFGNGTRLTVT.

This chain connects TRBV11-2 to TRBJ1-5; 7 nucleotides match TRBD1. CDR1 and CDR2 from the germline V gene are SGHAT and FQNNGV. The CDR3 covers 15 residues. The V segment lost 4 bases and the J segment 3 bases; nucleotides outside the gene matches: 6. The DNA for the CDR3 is TGTGCCAGCAGCTCGGCGGGACAGTTCAATCAGCCCCAGCATTTT. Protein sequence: CASSSAGQFNQPQHF.

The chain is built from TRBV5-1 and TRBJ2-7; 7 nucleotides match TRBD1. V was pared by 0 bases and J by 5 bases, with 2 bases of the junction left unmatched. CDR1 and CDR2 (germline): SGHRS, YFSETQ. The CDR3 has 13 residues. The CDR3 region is CASSLGQGNEQYF. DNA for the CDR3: TGCGCCAGCAGCTTGGGACAGGGAAACGAGCAGTACTTC. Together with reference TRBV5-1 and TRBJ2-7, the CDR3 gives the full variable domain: KAGVTQTPRYLIKTRGQQVTLSCSPISGHRSVSWYQQTPGQGLQFLFEYFSETQRNKGNFPGRFSGRQFSNSRSEMNVSTLELGDSALYLCASSLGQGNEQYFGPGTRLTVT.

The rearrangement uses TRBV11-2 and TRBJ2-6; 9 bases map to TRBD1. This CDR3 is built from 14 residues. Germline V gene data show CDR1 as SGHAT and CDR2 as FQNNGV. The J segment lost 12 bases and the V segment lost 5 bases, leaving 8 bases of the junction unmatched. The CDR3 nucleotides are TGTGCCAGCAGCCAAGTTGGGGACAGGGTCGTCCTGACTTTC. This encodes CASSQVGDRVVLTF.

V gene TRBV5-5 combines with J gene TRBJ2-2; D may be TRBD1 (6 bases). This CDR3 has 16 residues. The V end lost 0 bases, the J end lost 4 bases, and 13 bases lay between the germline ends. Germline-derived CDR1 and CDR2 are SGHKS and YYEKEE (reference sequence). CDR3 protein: CASSLEGELITGELFF. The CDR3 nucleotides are TGTGCCAGCAGCTTGGAGGGGGAACTGATCACCGGGGAGCTGTTTTTT.

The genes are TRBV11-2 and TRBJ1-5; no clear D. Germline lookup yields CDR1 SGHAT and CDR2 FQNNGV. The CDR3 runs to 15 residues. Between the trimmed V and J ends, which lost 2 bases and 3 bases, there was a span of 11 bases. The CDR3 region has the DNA TGTGCCAGCAGCTTATCCCCACACGACAATCAGCCCCAGCATTTT. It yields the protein CASSLSPHDNQPQHF.